The TCR beta chain under discussion was sequenced for a study of blood T cells in healthy people across ages. PCR was performed a second time for about 7 to 11 cycles using a sample-barcoded 5' primer and a J-beta primer mix. Through a template-switch adaptor with 12 random nucleotides, each cDNA molecule received a tag. TCRdb re-called the 5' RACE reads through MiXCR, storing one row per CDR3 protein. The sample holds roughly 1.9 million distinct CDR3 sequences, 35% to 50% seen once. Donors were systemically healthy Caucasian individuals from Russia aged about 6 to 90 years. Each sample provided at least 6 micrograms of extracted total RNA. This clonotype was observed a few times. V lost 4 bases to trimming and J lost 8 bases; unmatched junction nucleotides: 6. CDR1 is MDHEN, CDR2 SYDVKM, per germline. CDR3 size: 13 residues.

This sequence was found in a human donor in good health. Material: blood. The chain couples TRBV28 to TRBJ1-2; 8 bases align to TRBD1. DNA for the CDR3: TGTGCCAGCAGTTCCTGGACAGGGTCGGGCTACACCTTC. This encodes CASSSWTGSGYTF.